This record looks at one T cell receptor (beta chain) sequence and its context. Its cognate antigen has yet to be identified. No base-level quality is on record; no much larger clone is a single base apart. The sample originates from a study of Graves' ophthalmopathy and Graves' hyperthyroidism (dated by TCRdb to the late 2010s). With respect to the entire study: Peripheral blood was collected before any treatment was given, at the time of initial diagnosis. To tell Graves' ophthalmopathy apart from Graves' hyperthyroidism, and to predict which patients would progress to ophthalmopathy, the study relied on TCR beta repertoire signatures. In total, 135 blood samples were TCR-sequenced: 40 to 45 ophthalmopathy, 80 or so hyperthyroidism and about 17 hyperthyroidism-to-ophthalmopathy patients. To explore V-J signatures that separate ophthalmopathy from hyperthyroidism, a discovery set of 95 to 100 patients was enrolled, consisting of approximately 45 with ophthalmopathy and around 60 with stable hyperthyroidism. The independent validation cohort included 18 hyperthyroidism patients plus 17 patients who later progressed from hyperthyroidism to ophthalmopathy. In about 6 hyperthyroidism patients, T-cell repertoires of thyroid tissue and blood were compared. Once sampling was done, hyperthyroidism patients were given methimazole at a starting dose of 30 mg daily, while ophthalmopathy patients were given high-dose intravenous methylprednisolone.

Relative to germline, V is missing 10 bases and J is missing 5 bases, with 6 bases of the junction outside any gene match. CDR1 and CDR2, per the germline V gene, are SNHLY and FYNNEI. From cysteine to phenylalanine, the CDR3 is 13 amino acids long. Only the CDR3 region is kept as DNA, spanning 39 bases read in frame from base 1. What the work shows at the level of the full study, not this receptor alone: The 13-signature model separated ophthalmopathy from stable hyperthyroidism with around 90% sensitivity and 81% to 82% specificity in cross-validation, and 80%/75% in the test set. No statistical method was used to predetermine the sample size, and group allocation was not hidden from the investigators. In validation, the model predicted ophthalmopathy progression with nearly 71% sensitivity and approximately 78% specificity; some 13 predicted patients were CT-confirmed with GO in a median of about 6.2 months. Most expanded thyroid clonotypes with a frequency above 0.001 also appeared in blood, which suggests that blood repertoires may reflect the immune response in the thyroid.

Patients with ophthalmopathy had moderately to severely active disease, with a Clinical Activity Score of 3 or more, a NOSPECS grade of 4 or more, and a disease duration of less than 3 months. Patients were excluded if they had other autoimmune diseases, uncontrolled infections, pregnancy or lactation. Diagnosis was based on clinical symptoms, serum thyroxine, TRAb, thyroid ultrasound and orbital computed tomography. Ficoll-Paque density gradient centrifugation was used to isolate PBMCs from 10 ml of fresh peripheral blood. Total RNA was extracted with Trizol reagent and quality-checked on an Agilent 2100 Bioanalyzer. For repertoire sequencing, TCR beta CDR3 regions were amplified from RNA transcripts. HTBI primers and the Qiagen OneStep RT-PCR kit were used in a first-round RT-PCR, which was followed by a second-round multiplex PCR, size selection and purification. The libraries underwent paired-end sequencing with 100 bp reads on an Illumina HiSeq2000. Processing in the source paper ran as follows. SOAPnuke was used for read processing, and reads with adapters, uncalled bases, a mean Phred below 15, or no exact constant-primer or identifier match were discarded. COPE v1.2.5 was used to merge the high-quality paired reads. Each unique nucleotide sequence was treated as a clonotype, and MiTCR v1.1 was used to align the clonotypes to the IMGT TRB V, D and J references. Analysis was restricted to V-J combinations with a frequency above 0.0001, which covered about 99% of repertoires. A TCR clonal expansion and chaos score per V-J combination was defined as the ratio of F50 clonal expansion to chaos observed in the TCRdist matrix. Features were reduced by Welch's t-statistics and random forest to over ten V-J combinations, which fed a naive Bayes classifier. Thyroid-blood repertoire similarity was quantified with the Morisita-Horn index. TCRdb ran its own pipeline on the public reads, namely fastp trimming at Q25 and MiXCR clone calling, and kept in-frame beta chains. Records with the same CDR3 protein are collapsed into one entry carrying the most frequent genes and DNA. V and J calls and clone size were set by TCRdb, not the authors. For this sample there are about 50,000 distinct CDR3 sequences; about half appear just once. Over 4% of the sample lies in the top ten.

The sequenced sample was peripheral blood. The rearranged chain carries TRBV2 and TRBJ1-4, with 8 junctional bases fitting TRBD1. The receptor's source is an adult woman with Graves' ophthalmopathy. The CDR3 reads as follows: CATGTGANEKLFF. The nucleotide sequence is given as TGTGCCACGGGGACAGGCGCGAATGAAAAACTGTTTTTT. Here the CDR3 is joined to the reference TRBV2 and TRBJ1-4 genes, and the full variable domain is: EPEVTQTPSHQVTQMGQEVILRCVPISNHLYFYWYRQILGQKVEFLVSFYNNEISEKSEIFDDQFSVERPDGSNFTLKIRSTKLEDSAMYFCATGTGANEKLFFGSGTQLSVL.